This T cell receptor beta chain was captured in a study of blood T cell repertoires in COVID-19. Looking at the study overall: T cells, B-cell-depleted T cells, or PBMCs provided the cDNA or gDNA that served as material.

Original processing methods: Estimation of nucleated cell counts was performed using reference gene primer amplification. TCRdb's table, derived via immunoSEQ multiplex PCR, lists solely in-frame clones and lacks some. The DNA was the basis for D and trimming; V, J and clone size are from that table. The repertoire consists of 100,000 to 120,000 clones, with about 85% occurring once and the leading ten covering 3% to 3.5%. The germline V gene has CDR1 SGHNT and CDR2 YYREEE (reference sequence). The V and J ends lost 7 bases and 1 base, in that order; junction bases with no gene match: 9. The CDR3 loop spans 15 amino acids.

Specimen: peripheral blood. The V call is TRBV5-4, the J call TRBJ1-2, with TRBD1 matching over 8 bases. This clonotype was sampled from a man aged 35-49 years with acute or convalescent COVID-19. In DNA, the CDR3 is TGTGCCAGCGGATATACAGGGGGACGTAACTATGGCTACACCTTC. As protein: CASGYTGGRNYGYTF.